This paragraph covers one TCR beta chain sequence. Its antigen is as yet unknown. This sample was taken from a study of shared clonotypes between healthy human individuals. Findings of the study overall: The small donor group covered limited genetic and exposure diversity. Relative to memory subsets, naive subsets generally showed larger estimated richness. Apart from blood, nothing was sampled; tissue repertoires likely differ. Shared clonotypes: roughly 4.5% naive CD4, roughly 3.5% naive CD8, about 2.4% memory CD4, under 0.45% memory CD8.

Repertoires were generated with immunoSEQ multiplex PCR, while TCRdb's copy carries only in-frame clones and drops some. The sample consists of 2 million to 2.5 million clones, about 92% of them appearing once. This CDR3 has 16 residues. With 4 bases clipped from V and 1 base from J, the junction kept 6 bases outside the gene matches. The V gene's germline CDR1 is SGHRS and CDR2 YFSETQ. Sequencing was performed on naive CD4+ T cells from PBMCs. Subset in this sample: CD45RA+ positively selected. This TCR was sampled from a man aged 18 to 30 in good health. Some clones in this sample may be carry-over from other donors' samples. The chain links TRBV5-1 to TRBJ2-2; TRBD1 agrees at 8 bases. CDR3 coding DNA: TGCGCCAGCAGCCGCCAGGGGGCCGAGAACACCGGGGAGCTGTTTTTT. Its protein product is CASSRQGAENTGELFF.